Listed below are T cell receptor beta chains from one sample, sequenced in a study of cytomegalovirus exposure and HLA in healthy donors. Here immunoSEQ multiplex PCR was the method, and the copy in TCRdb shows in-frame clones only, minus some. The sample includes roughly 90,000 clones, roughly 82% of them seen just once. Sequencing was carried out using PBMCs. Every receptor here comes from a man aged 25-40 years in good health and CMV-seropositive. Both conserved end residues are part of each CDR3. A D gene is named only where the DNA matches it firmly.

V gene,J gene,D gene,CDR3 protein
TRBV27,TRBJ2-3,TRBD2,CASRGAAGGFADTQYF
TRBV27,TRBJ1-1,NA,CASTSLGGVTNTEAFF
TRBV6-6,TRBJ1-5,TRBD1,CASSPGQGSNQPQHF
TRBV19,TRBJ1-5,TRBD1,CASLSSPDRGRNQPQHF
TRBV5-1,TRBJ2-7,NA,CASSFQGESYEQYF
TRBV4-3,TRBJ2-7,TRBD2,CASSQGGGRATYEQYF
TRBV5-1,TRBJ2-5,TRBD1,CASSLAVRGNQETQYF
TRBV5-8,TRBJ1-5,TRBD1,CASSGPGQGSQPQHF
TRBV30,TRBJ2-6,TRBD1,CAWSVDRGPDGANVLTF
TRBV4-1,TRBJ2-7,NA,CASSFRDTPSYEQYF
TRBV6-5,TRBJ2-3,TRBD2,CASSSRGGLGDTQYF
TRBV4-3,TRBJ2-2,TRBD2,CASSQERGANTGELFF
TRBV9,TRBJ2-1,NA,CASSVGNQRGNEQFF
TRBV5-6,TRBJ2-7,NA,CASSLARGAYEQYF
TRBV19,TRBJ1-5,TRBD1,CATMGQGRQPQHF
TRBV10-2,NA,TRBD1,CASSQGTGAYEQYF
TRBV30,TRBJ2-7,TRBD1,CAWRARGQGSYEQYF
TRBV19,TRBJ1-1,NA,CASSMGIAGRAFF
TRBV19,TRBJ1-5,NA,CASSEGGPLAHNQPQHF
TRBV5-1,TRBJ2-1,TRBD2,CASSWDVSGSSYNEQFF
TRBV27,TRBJ2-1,NA,CATARMGAEQFF
TRBV6-6,TRBJ1-1,NA,CASSPQSAAFF
TRBV9,TRBJ2-1,TRBD2,CASSVEASGASYNEQFF
TRBV6-4,TRBJ2-7,TRBD2,CASSDSAGGSYEQYF
TRBV7-9,TRBJ2-7,NA,CASSPPSGYYEQYF
TRBV19,TRBJ2-1,TRBD2,CASSAAGGPGEQFF
TRBV10-3,TRBJ2-3,TRBD2,CATAAGGGVSDTQYF
TRBV28,TRBJ2-7,TRBD1,CASSPPGQAFYEQYF
TRBV28,TRBJ2-7,NA,CASSSRTDIYEQYF
TRBV9,TRBJ1-2,TRBD1,CASSHTGGYGYTF
TRBV6-5,TRBJ1-2,NA,CASSFCPWGQPYGYTF